This T cell receptor beta chain stems from a study of T cells in Graves' hyperthyroidism and ophthalmopathy. Study in general: Peripheral blood was drawn at first diagnosis, prior to all treatment.

These patients, aged 18 to 65, had recently diagnosed hyperthyroidism lasting under 2 months. In its sample, this clonotype was seen many times. The antigen remains undetermined. Study-wide results and limits: Ophthalmopathy and stable hyperthyroidism were told apart by a 13 V-J model.

Germline CDR1 reads SNHLY; CDR2 reads FYNNEI. Trimming removed 6 bases at V and 7 bases at J, with 8 bases between. The CDR3 covers 11 residues. The source material, RNA transcripts, was used to amplify TCR beta CDR3 regions. First-round RT-PCR with HTBI primers amplified the TCR CDR3 region. TCRdb re-called the multiplex PCR reads through MiXCR, storing one row per CDR3 protein. The repertoire holds roughly 740,000 distinct CDR3 sequences, about 15% seen once, with 8.4% in the top ten. Sequences were obtained from blood. The clonotype originates from a young man with Graves' hyperthyroidism. The genes are TRBV2 and TRBJ2-3; D is ambiguous. Here the CDR3 DNA reads TGTGCCAGCAGCCCTGACAATACGCAGTATTTT. Translation: CASSPDNTQYF.